These 12 T cell receptor beta chains were all obtained from the same sample, sequenced in a study of response to subunit inactivated influenza vaccine. TCRdb recomputed calls from the RT-PCR reads with MiXCR, one row per CDR3 protein. The sample lists 860,000 or so distinct CDR3 sequences, over 20% occurring once. The sequencing here drew on PBMCs from blood, taken more than 4 days after vaccination. The receptors here all came from a man in his fifties who received an inactivated influenza vaccine.

The sample holds a few counts of this clonotype. The chain is built from TRBV12-3 or TRBV12-4 and TRBJ2-1; 11 bases are shared with TRBD2. The CDR3 has 16 amino acids. V shed 6 bases and J 9 bases; nucleotides not matched to a gene: 13. The DNA for the CDR3 is TGTGCCAGCAGCTCAACTAGCGGGAGTTTATCGGGTGAGCAGTTCTTC. Residues: CASSSTSGSLSGEQFF.

This clonotype has only a few counts. The V gene is TRBV5-5, the J gene TRBJ2-2; D perhaps matches TRBD1 (6 bases). V lost 5 bases and J lost 6, with 17 bases in between. Germline CDR1 is SGHKS and CDR2 is YYEKEE (reference sequence). The CDR3 extends over 15 amino acids. The CDR3 DNA sequence: TGTGCCAGCAGGGAAAAACAGGGCGGGTCCGGGGAGCTGTTTTTT. This sequence encodes CASREKQGGSGELFF.

J is TRBJ2-7 and V is TRBV29-1, with a tentative D call TRBD1 (5 bases). This CDR3 region has 13 residues. Germline V gene data show CDR1 as SQVTM and CDR2 as ANQGSEA. Deletions cut 4 bases from V and 3 bases from J, with 13 bases between. CDR3 nucleotide sequence: TGCAGCGTTGGAGGATTAGACAGCTACGAGCAGTACTTC. It specifies CSVGGLDSYEQYF.

V usage is TRBV20-1 and J usage is TRBJ2-5; D possibly corresponds to TRBD2 (7 bases). In germline, CDR1 is DFQATT, CDR2 SNEGSKA (reference sequence). Trimming cost V 5 bases and J 4 bases, with 14 bases left between them. There are 13 residues in the CDR3. Here the CDR3 DNA reads TGCAGTGCTCCCGCGGGGGCCGTAGAGACCCAGTACTTC. Translation: CSAPAGAVETQYF.

The V gene is TRBV29-1, the J gene TRBJ2-1; no clear D gene. V lost 2 bases and J 6 bases, leaving 11 bases between the germline ends. From germline, CDR1 is SQVTM and CDR2 ANQGSEA. The CDR3 totals 13 residues. CDR3 nucleotides: TGCAGCGTTGAACCCAGACTGGTCAATGAGCAGTTCTTC. Translation gives CSVEPRLVNEQFF.

Only a few counts were recorded for this clonotype. The chain uses TRBV5-5 and TRBJ2-1; 13 bases are shared with TRBD2. The ends lost 4 bases at V and 9 bases at J; junction bases unmatched: 7. CDR3 size: 15 residues. In germline, CDR1 is SGHKS, CDR2 YYEKEE (reference sequence). The CDR3 reads CASSGETSGRFEQFF. CDR3 coding DNA: TGTGCCAGCAGCGGAGAGACTAGCGGGAGGTTTGAGCAGTTCTTC.

This clonotype was detected only a few times. V usage is TRBV20-1 and J usage is TRBJ1-4, with 9 bases that match TRBD1. The CDR3 sequence is 15 residues long. J lost 8 bases, V lost 3 bases, and 10 bases had no gene match. The germline V gene has CDR1 DFQATT and CDR2 SNEGSKA (reference sequence). This CDR3 is CSASGTGRWNEKLFF. The CDR3 nucleotides are TGCAGTGCTAGTGGGACAGGGAGATGGAACGAAAAACTGTTTTTT.

A remark on this clonotype: One end of the junction is discordant with germline, which a read error may explain. This sequence joins TRBV6-5 and TRBJ2-7, with 8 bases identical to TRBD2. Germline-derived CDR1 and CDR2 are MNHEY and SVGAGI. The CDR3 consists of 14 residues. The CDR3 region is CASSYSRLERETLF. In DNA, the CDR3 is TGTGCCAGCAGTTACTCCCGTCTTGAGCGGGAGACTTTATTC.

This clonotype was seen a handful of times. The chain recombines TRBV7-2 with TRBJ2-5, with D possibly matching TRBD2 (6 bases). V was trimmed by 2 bases and J by 5 bases, leaving 18 bases between them. Germline CDR1 is SGHTA and CDR2 is FQGNSA. The CDR3 is 16 amino acids. CDR3 bases: TGTGCCAGCAGCTTAAACGGGGGTAACCTCGGGGAGACCCAGTACTTC. As protein: CASSLNGGNLGETQYF.

This chain connects TRBV6-1 to TRBJ1-1; unclear D gene. Germline CDR1 is MNHNS and CDR2 is SASEGT. The V and J ends lost 1 base and 11 bases respectively, with 14 bases between them. CDR3 size: 13 residues. In DNA, the CDR3 is TGTGCCAGCAGTGAAGTGACATCCACTAGGGCTTTCTTT. Its protein product is CASSEVTSTRAFF.

The chain recombines TRBV10-3 with TRBJ1-2; 7 bases are shared with TRBD1. The CDR3 spans 14 residues. Per germline, CDR1 ENHRY and CDR2 SYGVKD. Trimming took 2 bases from V and 5 from J; bases not matched to a gene: 5. The DNA of the CDR3 is TGTGCCATCAGTGAGAGGGGGGGACAGTATGGCTACACCTTC. Protein: CAISERGGQYGYTF.

The chain has TRBV20-1 and TRBJ2-3; perhaps TRBD2 as D (5 bases). CDR1 is DFQATT and CDR2 is SNEGSKA in the germline V gene (reference sequence). Deletions cut 3 bases from V and 1 base from J, with 11 bases between. This CDR3 has 14 amino acids. CDR3 sequence reads: CSASRSRGTDTQYF. The CDR3 DNA follows: TGCAGTGCTAGTCGATCGCGGGGCACAGATACGCAGTATTTT.